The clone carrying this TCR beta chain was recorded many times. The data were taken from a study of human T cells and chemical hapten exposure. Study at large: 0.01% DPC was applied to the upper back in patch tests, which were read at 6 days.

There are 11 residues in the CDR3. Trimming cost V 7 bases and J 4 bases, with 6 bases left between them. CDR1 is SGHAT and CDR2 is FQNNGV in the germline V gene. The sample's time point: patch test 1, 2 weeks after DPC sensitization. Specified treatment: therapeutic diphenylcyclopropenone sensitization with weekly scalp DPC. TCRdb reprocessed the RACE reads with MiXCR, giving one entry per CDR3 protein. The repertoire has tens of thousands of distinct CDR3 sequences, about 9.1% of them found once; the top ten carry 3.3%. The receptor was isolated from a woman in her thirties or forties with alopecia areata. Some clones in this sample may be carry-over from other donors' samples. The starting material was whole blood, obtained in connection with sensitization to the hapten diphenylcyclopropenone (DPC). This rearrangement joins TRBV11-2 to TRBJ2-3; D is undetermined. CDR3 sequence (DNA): TGTGCCAGCACAGTAGCAGATACGCAGTATTTT. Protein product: CASTVADTQYF.